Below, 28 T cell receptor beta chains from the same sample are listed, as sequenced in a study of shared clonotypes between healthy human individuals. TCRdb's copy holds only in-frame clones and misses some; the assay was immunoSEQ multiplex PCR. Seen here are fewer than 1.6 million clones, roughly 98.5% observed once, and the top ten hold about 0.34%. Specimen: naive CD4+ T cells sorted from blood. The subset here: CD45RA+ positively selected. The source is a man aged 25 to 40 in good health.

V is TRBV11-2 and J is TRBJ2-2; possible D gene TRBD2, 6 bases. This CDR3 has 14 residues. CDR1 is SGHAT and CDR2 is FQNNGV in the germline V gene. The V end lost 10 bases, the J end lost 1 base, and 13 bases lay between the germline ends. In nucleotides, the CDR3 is TGTGCCACCAGGCGAGCGGGGAACACCGGGGAGCTGTTTTTT. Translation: CATRRAGNTGELFF.

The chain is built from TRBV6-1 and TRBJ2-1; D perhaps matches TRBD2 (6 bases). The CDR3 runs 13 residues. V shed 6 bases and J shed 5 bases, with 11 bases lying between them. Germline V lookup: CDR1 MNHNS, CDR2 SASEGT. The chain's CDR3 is CASSGRLNNEQFF. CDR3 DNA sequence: TGTGCCAGCAGCGGGAGATTAAACAATGAGCAGTTCTTC.

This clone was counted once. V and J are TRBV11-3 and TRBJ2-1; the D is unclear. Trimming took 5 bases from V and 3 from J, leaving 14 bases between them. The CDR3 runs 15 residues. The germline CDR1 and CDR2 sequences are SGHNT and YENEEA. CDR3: CASSPGPPDYNEQFF. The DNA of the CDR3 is TGTGCCAGCAGCCCCGGGCCGCCGGACTACAATGAGCAGTTCTTC.

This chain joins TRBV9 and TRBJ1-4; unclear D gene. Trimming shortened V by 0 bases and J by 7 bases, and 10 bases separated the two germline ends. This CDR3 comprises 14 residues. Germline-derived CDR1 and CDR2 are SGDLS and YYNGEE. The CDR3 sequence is CASSVAGSGEKLFF. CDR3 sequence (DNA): TGTGCCAGCAGCGTAGCGGGGAGCGGTGAAAAACTGTTTTTT.

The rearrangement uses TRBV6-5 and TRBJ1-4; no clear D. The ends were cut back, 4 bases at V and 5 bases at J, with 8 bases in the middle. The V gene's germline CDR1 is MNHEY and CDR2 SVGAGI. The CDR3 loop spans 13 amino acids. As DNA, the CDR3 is TGTGCCAGCAGTTCGGCCGCCAATGAAAAACTGTTTTTT. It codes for CASSSAANEKLFF.

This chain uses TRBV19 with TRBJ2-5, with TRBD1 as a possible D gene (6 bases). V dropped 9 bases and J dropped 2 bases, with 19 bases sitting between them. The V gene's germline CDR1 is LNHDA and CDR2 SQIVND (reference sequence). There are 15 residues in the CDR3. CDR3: CASRLNWDIQETQYF. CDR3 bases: TGTGCCAGCCGGCTAAACTGGGACATACAAGAGACCCAGTACTTC.

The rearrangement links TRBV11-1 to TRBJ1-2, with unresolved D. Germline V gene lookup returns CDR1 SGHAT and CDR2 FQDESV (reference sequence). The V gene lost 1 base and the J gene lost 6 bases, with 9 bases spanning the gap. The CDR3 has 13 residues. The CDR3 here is CASSLGQFDGYTF. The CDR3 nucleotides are TGTGCCAGCAGCTTAGGACAATTTGATGGCTACACCTTC.

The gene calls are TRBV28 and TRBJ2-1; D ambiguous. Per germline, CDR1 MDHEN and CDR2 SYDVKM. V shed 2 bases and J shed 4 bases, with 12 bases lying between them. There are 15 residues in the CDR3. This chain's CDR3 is CASSLPSVGYNEQFF. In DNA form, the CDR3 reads TGTGCCAGCAGTTTACCGAGCGTGGGTTACAATGAGCAGTTCTTC. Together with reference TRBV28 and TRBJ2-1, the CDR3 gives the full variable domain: DVKVTQSSRYLVKRTGEKVFLECVQDMDHENMFWYRQDPGLGLRLIYFSYDVKMKEKGDIPEGYSVSREKKERFSLILESASTNQTSMYLCASSLPSVGYNEQFFGPGTRLTVL.

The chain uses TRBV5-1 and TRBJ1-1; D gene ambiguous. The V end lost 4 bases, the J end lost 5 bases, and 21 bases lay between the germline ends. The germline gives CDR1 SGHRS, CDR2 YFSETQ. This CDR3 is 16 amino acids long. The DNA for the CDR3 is TGCGCCAGCAGCCCCCCCCCAGGACGCCAGGAGACTGAAGCTTTCTTT. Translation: CASSPPPGRQETEAFF.

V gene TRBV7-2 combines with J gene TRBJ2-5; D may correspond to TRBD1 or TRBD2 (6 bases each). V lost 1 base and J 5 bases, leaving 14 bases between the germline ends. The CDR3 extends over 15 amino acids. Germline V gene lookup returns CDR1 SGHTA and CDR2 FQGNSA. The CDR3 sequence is CASSLELGAGETQYF. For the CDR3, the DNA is TGTGCCAGCAGCTTAGAATTGGGGGCGGGGGAGACCCAGTACTTC.

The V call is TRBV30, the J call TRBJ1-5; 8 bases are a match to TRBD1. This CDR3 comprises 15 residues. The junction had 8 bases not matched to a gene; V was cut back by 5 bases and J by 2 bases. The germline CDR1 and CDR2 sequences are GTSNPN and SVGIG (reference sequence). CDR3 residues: CAWDQGQGGNQPQHF. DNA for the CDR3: TGTGCCTGGGACCAAGGACAGGGTGGCAATCAGCCCCAGCATTTT.

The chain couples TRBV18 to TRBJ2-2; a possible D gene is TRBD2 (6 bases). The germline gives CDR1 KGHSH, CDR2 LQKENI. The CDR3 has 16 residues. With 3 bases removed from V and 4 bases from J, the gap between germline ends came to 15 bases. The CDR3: CASSPGSGIPTGELFF. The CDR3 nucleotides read TGTGCCAGCTCACCCGGGAGTGGGATCCCCACCGGGGAGCTGTTTTTT.

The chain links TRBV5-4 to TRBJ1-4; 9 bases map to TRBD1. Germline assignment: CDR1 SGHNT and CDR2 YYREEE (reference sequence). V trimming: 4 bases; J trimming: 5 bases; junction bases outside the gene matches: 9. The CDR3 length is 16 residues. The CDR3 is CASSPKRGQGNEKLFF. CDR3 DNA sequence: TGTGCCAGCAGCCCTAAGAGGGGACAGGGCAATGAAAAACTGTTTTTT.

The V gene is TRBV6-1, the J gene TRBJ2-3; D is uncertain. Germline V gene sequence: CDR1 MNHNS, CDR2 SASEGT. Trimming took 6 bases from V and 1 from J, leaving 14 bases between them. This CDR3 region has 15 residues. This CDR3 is CASSRSGSGTDTQYF. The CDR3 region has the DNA TGTGCCAGCAGCCGGAGTGGGTCGGGCACAGATACGCAGTATTTT.

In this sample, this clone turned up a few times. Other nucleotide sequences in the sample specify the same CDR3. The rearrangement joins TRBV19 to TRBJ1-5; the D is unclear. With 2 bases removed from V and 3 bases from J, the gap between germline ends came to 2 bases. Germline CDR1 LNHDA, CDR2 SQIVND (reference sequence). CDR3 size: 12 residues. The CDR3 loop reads CASSISNQPQHF. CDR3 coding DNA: TGTGCCAGTAGTATATCCAATCAGCCCCAGCATTTT.

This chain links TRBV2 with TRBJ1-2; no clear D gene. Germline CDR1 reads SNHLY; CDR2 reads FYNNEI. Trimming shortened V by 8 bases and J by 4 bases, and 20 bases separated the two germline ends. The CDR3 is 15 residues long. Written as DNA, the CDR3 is TGTGCCAGCGAACGGGATTCCTCGTCCCCCTATGGCTACACCTTC. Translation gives CASERDSSSPYGYTF.

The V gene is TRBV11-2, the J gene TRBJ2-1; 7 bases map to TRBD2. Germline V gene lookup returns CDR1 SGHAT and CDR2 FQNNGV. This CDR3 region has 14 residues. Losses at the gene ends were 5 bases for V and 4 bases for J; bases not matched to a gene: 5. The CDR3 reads CASSPDGGYNEQFF. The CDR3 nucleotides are TGTGCCAGCAGCCCCGACGGGGGGTACAATGAGCAGTTCTTC.

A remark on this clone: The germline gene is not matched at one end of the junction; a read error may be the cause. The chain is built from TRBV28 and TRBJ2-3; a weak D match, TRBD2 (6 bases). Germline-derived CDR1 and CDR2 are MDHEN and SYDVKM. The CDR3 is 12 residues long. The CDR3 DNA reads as TGTGCCAGCAGCCTTACTAGCCGAACCCTCTCTTTT. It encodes CASSLTSRTLSF.

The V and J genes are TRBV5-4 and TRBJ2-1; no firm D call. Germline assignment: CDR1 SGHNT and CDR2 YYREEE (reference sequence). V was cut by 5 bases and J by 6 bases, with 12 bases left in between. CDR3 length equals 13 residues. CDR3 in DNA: TGTGCCAGCAGTTCTGGAACCCTCAATGAGCAGTTCTTC. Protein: CASSSGTLNEQFF.

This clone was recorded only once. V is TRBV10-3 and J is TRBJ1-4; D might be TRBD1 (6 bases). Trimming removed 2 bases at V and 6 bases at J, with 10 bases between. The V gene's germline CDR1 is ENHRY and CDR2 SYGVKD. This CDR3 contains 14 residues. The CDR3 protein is CAISEGPGDEKLFF. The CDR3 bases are TGTGCCATCAGTGAGGGACCAGGGGATGAAAAACTGTTTTTT.

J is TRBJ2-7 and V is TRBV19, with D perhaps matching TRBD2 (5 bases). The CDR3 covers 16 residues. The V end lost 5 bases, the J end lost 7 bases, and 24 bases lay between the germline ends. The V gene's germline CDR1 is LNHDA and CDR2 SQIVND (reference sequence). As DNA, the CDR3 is TGTGCCAGTAGTCCGCTCTTCGGCGGCGGGTCCTCGGAGCAGTACTTC. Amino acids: CASSPLFGGGSSEQYF.

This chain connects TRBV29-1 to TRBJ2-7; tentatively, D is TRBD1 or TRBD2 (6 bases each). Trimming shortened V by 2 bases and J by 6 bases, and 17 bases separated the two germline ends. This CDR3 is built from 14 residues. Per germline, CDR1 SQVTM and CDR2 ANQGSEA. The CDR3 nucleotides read TGCAGCGTTGAAATCGGGACGGGGGCTGGCGAGCAGTACTTC. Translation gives CSVEIGTGAGEQYF.

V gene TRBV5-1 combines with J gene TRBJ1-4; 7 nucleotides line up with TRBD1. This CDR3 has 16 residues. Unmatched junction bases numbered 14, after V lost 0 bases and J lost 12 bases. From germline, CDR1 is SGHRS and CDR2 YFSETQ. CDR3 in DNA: TGCGCCAGCAGCTTGGGGGGACAGTCAGTTGGGCCGGAACTGTTTTTT. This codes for CASSLGGQSVGPELFF.

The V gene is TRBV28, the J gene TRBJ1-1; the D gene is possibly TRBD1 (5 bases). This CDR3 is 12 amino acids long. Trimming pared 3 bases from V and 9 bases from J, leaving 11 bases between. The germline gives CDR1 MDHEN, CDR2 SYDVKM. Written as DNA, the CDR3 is TGTGCCAGCAGTTTTTTGGGGGGGAAAGCTTTCTTT. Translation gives CASSFLGGKAFF. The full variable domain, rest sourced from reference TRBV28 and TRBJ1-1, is DVKVTQSSRYLVKRTGEKVFLECVQDMDHENMFWYRQDPGLGLRLIYFSYDVKMKEKGDIPEGYSVSREKKERFSLILESASTNQTSMYLCASSFLGGKAFFGQGTRLTVV.

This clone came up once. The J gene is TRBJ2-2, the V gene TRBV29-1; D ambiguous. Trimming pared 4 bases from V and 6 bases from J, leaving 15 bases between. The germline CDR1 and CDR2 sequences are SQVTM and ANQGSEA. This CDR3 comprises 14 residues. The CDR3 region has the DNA TGCAGCGTTGGTTCCGGGTCCCACCCCGGGGAGCTGTTTTTT. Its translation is CSVGSGSHPGELFF.

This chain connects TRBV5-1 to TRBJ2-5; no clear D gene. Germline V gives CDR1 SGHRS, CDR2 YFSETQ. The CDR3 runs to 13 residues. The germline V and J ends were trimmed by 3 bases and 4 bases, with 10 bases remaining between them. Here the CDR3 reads CASSYPSGETQYF. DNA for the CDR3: TGCGCCAGCAGCTACCCCAGTGGAGAGACCCAGTACTTC. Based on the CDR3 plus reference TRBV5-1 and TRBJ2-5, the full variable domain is KAGVTQTPRYLIKTRGQQVTLSCSPISGHRSVSWYQQTPGQGLQFLFEYFSETQRNKGNFPGRFSGRQFSNSRSEMNVSTLELGDSALYLCASSYPSGETQYFGPGTRLLVL.

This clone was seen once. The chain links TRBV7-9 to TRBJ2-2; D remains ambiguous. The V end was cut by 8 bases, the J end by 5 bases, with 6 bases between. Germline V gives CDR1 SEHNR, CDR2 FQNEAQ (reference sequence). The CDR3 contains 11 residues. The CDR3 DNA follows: TGTGCCAGCTGGGTGACCGGGGAGCTGTTTTTT. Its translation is CASWVTGELFF.

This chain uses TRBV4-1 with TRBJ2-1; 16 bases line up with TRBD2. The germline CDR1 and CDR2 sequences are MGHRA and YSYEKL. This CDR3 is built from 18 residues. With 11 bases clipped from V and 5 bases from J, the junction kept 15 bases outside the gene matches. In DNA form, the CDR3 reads TGCGCCTCAGCGATAGGGACTAGCGGGAGGGCCTTGCACAATGAGCAGTTCTTC. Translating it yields CASAIGTSGRALHNEQFF.